The entry below gives a single TCR beta chain sequence along with its context. Its cognate antigen is unknown. The naive CD8 population came from CD45RO-negative cells selected for CCR7, without terminally differentiated effector memory CD45RA+ cells. Several immunoSEQ 96-well plates shared each subset's DNA, each plate a replicate. TCRdb keeps only in-frame clones here, not all; method: immunoSEQ multiplex PCR. This table has about 2 million clones, roughly 95% appearing once. This record belongs to a study of shared clonotypes between healthy human individuals. General study results and limits: Non-shared clonotypes had lower generation probabilities than those shared by all four donors. The low donor count limited represented genetic and exposure-history diversity.

Germline CDR1 SEHNR, CDR2 FQNEAQ (reference sequence). V trimming: 2 bases; J trimming: 4 bases; junction bases outside the gene matches: 5. CDR3 length: 15 residues. This receptor was identified in a man aged 18 to 30 in good health. Sequenced: naive CD8+ T cells sorted from blood. This sequence joins TRBV7-9 and TRBJ2-1; 7 bases are a match to TRBD2. The CDR3 spells CASSLRAGIYNEQFF. CDR3 nucleotides: TGTGCCAGCAGCTTAAGAGCGGGGATATACAATGAGCAGTTCTTC.